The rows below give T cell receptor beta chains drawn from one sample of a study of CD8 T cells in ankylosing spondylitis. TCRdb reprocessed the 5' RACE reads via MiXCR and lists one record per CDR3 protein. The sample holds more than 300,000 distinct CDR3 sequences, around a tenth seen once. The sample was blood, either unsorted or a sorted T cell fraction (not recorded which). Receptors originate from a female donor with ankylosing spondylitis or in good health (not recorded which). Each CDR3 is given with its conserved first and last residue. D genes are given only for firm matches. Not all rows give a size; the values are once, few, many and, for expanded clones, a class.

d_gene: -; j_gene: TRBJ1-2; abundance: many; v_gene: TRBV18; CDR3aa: CASSPIGDYGYTF; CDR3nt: TGTGCCAGCTCACCGATCGGGGACTATGGCTACACCTTC
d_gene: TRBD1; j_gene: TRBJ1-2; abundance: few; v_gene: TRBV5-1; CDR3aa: CASSPRTGTASYGYTF; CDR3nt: TGCGCCAGCAGCCCGAGGACCGGGACAGCATCCTATGGCTACACCTTC
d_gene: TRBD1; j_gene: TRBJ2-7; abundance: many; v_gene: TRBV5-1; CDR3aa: CASSRLGQGAYEQYF; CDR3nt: TGCGCCAGCAGCCGACTAGGACAGGGGGCCTACGAGCAGTACTTC
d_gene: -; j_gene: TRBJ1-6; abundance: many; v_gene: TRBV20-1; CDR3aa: CSARDLVGLGGSPLHF; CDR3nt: TGCAGTGCTAGAGATCTTGTGGGACTCGGGGGTTCACCCCTCCACTTT
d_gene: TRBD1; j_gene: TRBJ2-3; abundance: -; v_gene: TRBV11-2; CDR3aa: CASSLYSRPGQGVGDTQYF; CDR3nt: TGTGCCAGCAGCTTATACTCCCGACCGGGACAGGGCGTAGGGGATACGCAGTATTTT
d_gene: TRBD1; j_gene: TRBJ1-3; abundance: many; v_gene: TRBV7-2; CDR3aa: CASRQGEDTIYF; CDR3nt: TGTGCCAGCCGGCAGGGGGAGGACACCATATATTTT
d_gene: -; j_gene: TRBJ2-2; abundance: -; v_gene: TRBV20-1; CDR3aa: CSARGETHTGELFF; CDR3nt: TGCAGTGCTAGAGGGGAAACCCACACCGGGGAGCTGTTTTTT
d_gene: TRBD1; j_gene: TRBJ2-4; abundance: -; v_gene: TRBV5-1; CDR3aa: CASRDRAKNIQYF; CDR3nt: TGCGCCAGCAGGGACAGGGCCAAAAACATTCAGTACTTC
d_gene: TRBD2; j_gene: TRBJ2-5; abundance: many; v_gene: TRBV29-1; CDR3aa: CSAASGGKQETQYF; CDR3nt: TGCAGCGCCGCTAGCGGGGGCAAACAAGAGACCCAGTACTTC
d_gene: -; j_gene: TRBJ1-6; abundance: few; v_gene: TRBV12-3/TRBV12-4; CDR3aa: CASRGSWVNSPLHF; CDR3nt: TGTGCCAGCAGGGGGTCGTGGGTTAATTCACCCCTCCACTTT
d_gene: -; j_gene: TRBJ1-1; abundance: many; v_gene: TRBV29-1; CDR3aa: CSVGIRREAFF; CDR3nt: TGCAGCGTTGGAATAAGGAGAGAAGCTTTCTTT
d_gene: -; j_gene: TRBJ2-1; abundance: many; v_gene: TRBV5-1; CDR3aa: CASSLGGLSRSYNEQFF; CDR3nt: TGCGCCAGCAGCTTGGGTGGGCTGTCTCGCTCCTACAATGAGCAGTTCTTC
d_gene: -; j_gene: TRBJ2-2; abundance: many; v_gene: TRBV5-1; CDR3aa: CASIGFGGPNTGELFF; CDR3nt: TGCGCCAGCATCGGATTCGGGGGACCGAACACCGGGGAGCTGTTTTTT
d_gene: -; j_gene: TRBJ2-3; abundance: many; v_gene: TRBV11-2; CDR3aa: CASSLVNGFAANTQYF; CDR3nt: TGTGCCAGCAGCTTAGTGAACGGGTTCGCGGCGAATACGCAGTATTTT
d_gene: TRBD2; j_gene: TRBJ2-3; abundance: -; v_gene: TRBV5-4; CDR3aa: CASSWGGTSGGPSTDTQYF; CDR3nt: TGTGCCAGCAGCTGGGGAGGGACTAGCGGGGGGCCCAGCACAGATACGCAGTATTTT
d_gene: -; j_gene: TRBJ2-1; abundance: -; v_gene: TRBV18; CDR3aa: CASSPDGTPYNEQFF; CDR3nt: TGTGCCAGCTCACCGGACGGGACACCGTACAATGAGCAGTTCTTC
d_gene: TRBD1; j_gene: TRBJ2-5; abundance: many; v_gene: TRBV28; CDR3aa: CASQGAGETQYF; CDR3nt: TGTGCCAGTCAGGGGGCGGGAGAGACCCAGTACTTC
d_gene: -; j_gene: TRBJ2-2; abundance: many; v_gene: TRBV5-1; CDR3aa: CASLETANTGELFF; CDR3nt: TGCGCCAGCTTAGAGACAGCGAACACCGGGGAGCTGTTTTTT
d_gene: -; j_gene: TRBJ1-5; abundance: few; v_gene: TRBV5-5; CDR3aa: CASSLVSQSNQPQHF; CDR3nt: TGTGCCAGCAGCTTGGTTTCACAGAGCAATCAGCCCCAGCATTTT
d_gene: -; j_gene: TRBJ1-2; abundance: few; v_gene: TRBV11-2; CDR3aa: CASRPTGIQGYTF; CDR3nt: TGTGCCAGCAGACCAACAGGAATCCAGGGCTACACCTTC
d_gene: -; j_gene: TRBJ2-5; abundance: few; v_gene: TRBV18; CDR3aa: CASSPYWGPQETQYF; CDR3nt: TGTGCCAGCTCACCGTACTGGGGACCTCAAGAGACCCAGTACTTC
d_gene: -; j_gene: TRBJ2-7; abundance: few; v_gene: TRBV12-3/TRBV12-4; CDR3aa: CASSPRTRHDFEQYF; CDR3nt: TGTGCCAGCAGTCCCCGGACACGGCATGATTTCGAGCAGTACTTC
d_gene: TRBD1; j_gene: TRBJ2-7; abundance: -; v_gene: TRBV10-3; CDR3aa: CAISESTGVYEQYF; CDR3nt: TGTGCCATCAGTGAGTCGACAGGGGTGTACGAGCAGTACTTC
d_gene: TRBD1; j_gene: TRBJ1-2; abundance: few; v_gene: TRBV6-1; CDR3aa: CASMDRVNGYTF; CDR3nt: TGTGCCAGTATGGACAGGGTGAATGGCTACACCTTC
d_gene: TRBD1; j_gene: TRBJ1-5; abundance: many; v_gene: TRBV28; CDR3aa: CASSYPAGTGGTPRNQPQHF; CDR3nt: TGTGCCAGCAGTTACCCGGCCGGGACAGGGGGGACTCCCCGCAATCAGCCCCAGCATTTT
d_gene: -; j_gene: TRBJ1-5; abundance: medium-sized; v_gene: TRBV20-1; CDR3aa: CSALQIQGTVGAQPQHF; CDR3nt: TGCAGTGCTCTTCAAATACAGGGTACGGTCGGCGCTCAGCCCCAGCATTTT
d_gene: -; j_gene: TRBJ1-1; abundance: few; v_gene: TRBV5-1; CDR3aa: CASSLPGGFTEAFF; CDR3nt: TGCGCCAGCAGCTTACCGGGGGGGTTCACTGAAGCTTTCTTT
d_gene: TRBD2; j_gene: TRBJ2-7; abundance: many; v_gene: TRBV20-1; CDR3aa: CSARRPSGSYEQYF; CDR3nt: TGCAGTGCTAGACGGCCTAGCGGGTCCTACGAGCAGTACTTC
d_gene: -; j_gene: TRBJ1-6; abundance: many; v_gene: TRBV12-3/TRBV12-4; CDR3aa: CASSFLAGSGSPLHF; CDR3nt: TGTGCCAGCAGTTTCCTGGCAGGGAGTGGATCACCCCTCCACTTT
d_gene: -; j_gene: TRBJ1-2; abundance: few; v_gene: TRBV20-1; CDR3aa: CSASSSAGYTF; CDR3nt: TGCAGTGCTAGTTCTTCGGCGGGCTACACCTTC
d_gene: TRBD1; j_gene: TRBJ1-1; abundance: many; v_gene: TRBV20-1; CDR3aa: CSARPSGQQNTEAFF; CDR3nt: TGCAGTGCTCGCCCCTCGGGACAGCAGAACACTGAAGCTTTCTTT
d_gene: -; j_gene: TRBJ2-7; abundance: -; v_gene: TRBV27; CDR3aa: CASRLSLRGAEQYF; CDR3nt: TGTGCCAGCAGACTCTCCCTACGGGGGGCCGAGCAGTACTTC
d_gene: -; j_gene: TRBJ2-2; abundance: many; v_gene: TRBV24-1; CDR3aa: CATSDPGQKTPNTGELFF; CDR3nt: TGTGCCACCAGTGACCCGGGACAAAAAACCCCGAACACCGGGGAGCTGTTTTTT
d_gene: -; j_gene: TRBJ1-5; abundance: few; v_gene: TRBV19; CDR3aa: CASSMSAGANQPQHF; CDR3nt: TGTGCCAGTAGTATGTCAGCCGGGGCCAATCAGCCCCAGCATTTT
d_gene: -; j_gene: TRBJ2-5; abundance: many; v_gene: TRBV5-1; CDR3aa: CASSLDQETQYF; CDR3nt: TGTGCCAGCAGCTTAGACCAAGAGACCCAGTACTTC
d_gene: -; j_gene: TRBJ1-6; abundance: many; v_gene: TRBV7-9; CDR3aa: CASSLNPGATPLHF; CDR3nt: TGTGCCAGCAGCTTAAATCCGGGAGCAACACCCCTCCACTTT
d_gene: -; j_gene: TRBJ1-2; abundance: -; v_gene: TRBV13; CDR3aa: CASSLRGAGGYTF; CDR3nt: TGTGCCAGCAGCTTGAGGGGCGCGGGTGGCTACACCTTC
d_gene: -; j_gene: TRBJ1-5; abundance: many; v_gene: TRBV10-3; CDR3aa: CAISPGQSNQPQHF; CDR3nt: TGTGCCATCAGCCCCGGACAGAGTAATCAGCCCCAGCATTTT
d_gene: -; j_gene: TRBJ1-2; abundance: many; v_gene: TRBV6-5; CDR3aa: CASKLAQNYGYTF; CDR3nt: TGTGCCAGCAAGTTGGCACAAAACTATGGCTACACCTTC
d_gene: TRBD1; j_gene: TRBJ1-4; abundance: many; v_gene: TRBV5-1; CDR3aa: CASSPQGSRGEKLFF; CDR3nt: TGCGCCAGCAGCCCACAGGGGTCGCGGGGTGAAAAACTGTTTTTT
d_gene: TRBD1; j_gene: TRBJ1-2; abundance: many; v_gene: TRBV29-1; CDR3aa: CSVEGQGAGGYTF; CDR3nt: TGCAGCGTTGAGGGGCAGGGGGCTGGCGGCTACACCTTC
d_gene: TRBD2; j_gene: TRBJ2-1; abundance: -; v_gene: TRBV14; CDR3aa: CASSQGRASGRVINEQFF; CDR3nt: TGTGCCAGCAGCCAAGGACGGGCTAGCGGGAGAGTTATCAATGAGCAGTTCTTC
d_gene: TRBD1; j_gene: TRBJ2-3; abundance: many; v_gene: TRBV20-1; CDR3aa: CSGPTGGSDTQYF; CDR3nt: TGCAGTGGTCCGACAGGGGGGTCAGATACGCAGTATTTT
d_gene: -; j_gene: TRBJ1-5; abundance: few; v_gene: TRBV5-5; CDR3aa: CASSFTGEFNQPQHF; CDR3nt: TGTGCCAGCAGTTTTACCGGGGAATTCAATCAGCCCCAGCATTTT
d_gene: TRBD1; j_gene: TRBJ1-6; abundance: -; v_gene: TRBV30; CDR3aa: CAWTPGQGNSPLHF; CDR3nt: TGTGCCTGGACCCCGGGACAGGGCAATTCACCCCTCCACTTT
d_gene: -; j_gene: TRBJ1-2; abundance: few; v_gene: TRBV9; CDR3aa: CASSVGKTGGGYTF; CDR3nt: TGTGCCAGCAGCGTTGGGAAAACTGGGGGTGGCTACACCTTC
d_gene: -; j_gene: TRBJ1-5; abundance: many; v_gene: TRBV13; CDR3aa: CASSLGGGAQPQHF; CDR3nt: TGTGCCAGCAGCTTAGGGGGGGGGGCTCAGCCCCAGCATTTT